The clone carrying this T cell receptor (beta chain) was observed at least ten times. This sample is drawn from a study of T cells in Graves' hyperthyroidism and ophthalmopathy. RNA transcripts gave rise to amplified TCR beta CDR3 regions. A set of HTBI primers served as the primers for a first-round RT-PCR of the TCR CDR3. TCRdb re-called the multiplex PCR reads through MiXCR, storing one row per CDR3 protein. The table has about 320,000 distinct CDR3 sequences, 16% seen once. Trimming took 5 bases from V and 0 from J, leaving 8 bases between them. Per the germline V gene, CDR1 is GTSNPN and CDR2 is SVGIG (reference sequence). The CDR3 loop spans 13 amino acids.

The sample taken for sequencing was blood. V is TRBV30 and J is TRBJ1-3; D not certain. This clonotype was sampled from a man younger than 40 with Graves' hyperthyroidism. The CDR3 nucleotides are TGTGCCTGGGACCCTAGCTCTGGAAACACCATATATTTT. The encoded protein is CAWDPSSGNTIYF.